The 14 T cell receptor beta chains listed next were all sequenced from one sample in a study of blood T cell repertoires in COVID-19. Libraries were prepared by immunoSEQ multiplex PCR; TCRdb keeps only in-frame clonotypes and omits some of them. The sample shows 150,000 to 200,000 clones, about 86% of them seen only once. Sequenced material: peripheral blood. These receptor sequences come from a man aged 18 to 35 with acute or convalescent COVID-19.

This chain connects TRBV5-4 to TRBJ2-1, with TRBD2 matching 7 bases. This CDR3 has 14 residues. The germline CDR1 and CDR2 sequences are SGHNT and YYREEE (reference sequence). With V trimmed by 6 bases and J by 6 bases, 9 bases remained unmatched. The CDR3 DNA reads as TGTGCCAGCACCCTGTACCTAGCGGCCAATGAGCAGTTCTTC. Residues: CASTLYLAANEQFF.

The J gene is TRBJ1-1, the V gene TRBV6-1; weak D call: TRBD1 (5 bases). Germline V lookup: CDR1 MNHNS, CDR2 SASEGT. The CDR3 extends over 14 amino acids. V lost 2 bases, J lost 0 bases, and 7 bases lay in between. DNA for the CDR3: TGTGCCAGCAGTGAATGGGACTTGAACACTGAAGCTTTCTTT. As protein: CASSEWDLNTEAFF.

The rearrangement joins TRBV7-9 to TRBJ2-1, with TRBD1 identical over 9 bases. After removal of 2 bases from V and 8 bases from J, the junction contained 4 bases not matched to a gene. Germline V gene lookup returns CDR1 SEHNR and CDR2 FQNEAQ (reference sequence). The CDR3 has 14 residues. The CDR3 bases are TGTGCCAGCAGCTTAACAGGGGGCGCGGATGAGCAGTTCTTC. This sequence encodes CASSLTGGADEQFF.

The CDR3 DNA reads TGCGCCAGCAGCTCCATAGGAAAAGACAGTAACTATGGCTACACCTTC. This gives the protein CASSSIGKDSNYGYTF. The V call is TRBV4-1, the J call TRBJ1-2, with TRBD1 as a possible D gene (5 bases). The V and J ends lost 5 bases and 1 base respectively, with 17 bases between them. Germline CDR1 MGHRA, CDR2 YSYEKL. The CDR3 has 16 residues.

The chain has TRBV6-2 or TRBV6-3 and TRBJ1-4; a weak D match, TRBD1 (5 bases). The CDR3 spans 14 residues. The germline V and J ends were trimmed by 6 bases and 0 bases, with 8 bases remaining between them. Germline V gene data show CDR1 as MNHEY and CDR2 as SVGEGT. Here the CDR3 DNA reads TGTGCCAGCAGCGGACACACAACTAATGAAAAACTGTTTTTT. It translates to CASSGHTTNEKLFF.

The table lists this clone with a few counts. The rearrangement uses TRBV6-5 and TRBJ2-1, with 12 positions matching TRBD1. The length of the CDR3 is 15 residues. Trimming took 6 bases from V and 7 from J; bases not matched to a gene: 7. Germline V gives CDR1 MNHEY, CDR2 SVGAGI. The CDR3 protein is CASRHRDRGRNEQFF. DNA for the CDR3: TGTGCCAGCAGGCACCGGGACAGGGGGCGAAATGAGCAGTTCTTC.

This sequence joins TRBV6-4 and TRBJ1-6; unclear D gene. Trimming took off 4 bases at V and 9 bases at J, with 10 bases between the two ends. The CDR3 extends over 13 amino acids. Germline V gene sequence: CDR1 MRHNA, CDR2 SNTAGT. CDR3 amino acids: CASSVSSFSPLHF. The CDR3, as DNA: TGTGCCAGCAGTGTCTCCTCTTTTTCACCCCTCCACTTT.

This rearrangement joins TRBV18 to TRBJ1-2, with a weak D call TRBD1 (6 bases). The V end was cut by 5 bases, the J end by 2 bases, with 9 bases between. Germline V gives CDR1 KGHSH, CDR2 LQKENI. This CDR3 has 13 amino acids. CDR3: CASSMGQNYGYTF. For the CDR3, the DNA is TGTGCCAGCTCAATGGGACAAAACTATGGCTACACCTTC.

The chain employs TRBV27 and TRBJ1-1; D might be TRBD1 (5 bases). This CDR3 spans 14 amino acids. Germline CDR1 reads MNHEY; CDR2 reads SMNVEV (reference sequence). V lost 9 bases to trimming and J lost 1 base, with 15 bases between them. CDR3 region: CASKWGVKNTEAFF. The CDR3 DNA is TGTGCCAGTAAGTGGGGGGTCAAGAACACTGAAGCTTTCTTT.

The chain employs TRBV5-8 and TRBJ1-5, with D unclear. V was clipped by 2 bases and J by 7 bases, with 10 bases between them. Germline CDR1 is SGHTS and CDR2 is YDEGEE. The CDR3 is 13 amino acids. In nucleotides, the CDR3 is TGTGCCAGCAGCTTACGGGGAGAGCAGCCCCAGCATTTT. Translating it yields CASSLRGEQPQHF.

This clone was found once. V usage is TRBV5-1 and J usage is TRBJ1-2; no reliable D call. The CDR3 has 14 residues. Germline CDR1 and CDR2: SGHRS and YFSETQ. Trimming left V 0 bases short and J 0 bases short, with 6 bases between. The CDR3 loop is CASSLDRANYGYTF. CDR3 nucleotide sequence: TGCGCCAGCAGCTTGGACAGAGCTAACTATGGCTACACCTTC.

The CDR3 here is CASTRTSSDTQYF. CDR3 DNA sequence: TGTGCCAGCACCCGGACTAGCTCAGATACGCAGTATTTT. The rearrangement links TRBV9 to TRBJ2-3; 8 bases match TRBD2. CDR3 length equals 13 residues. The germline V gene has CDR1 SGDLS and CDR2 YYNGEE. Trimming at V came to 6 bases and at J to 4 bases, leaving 4 bases not matched to a gene.

V and J are TRBV3-1 (or the pseudogene TRBV3-2) and TRBJ2-6, with 8 bases aligning to TRBD1. The CDR3 is made up of 15 amino acids. V lost 4 bases, J lost 3 bases, and 2 bases stayed unmatched. Germline V gives CDR1 LGHDT, CDR2 YNNKEL (reference sequence). The CDR3 reads CASSRTGLGANVLTF. The DNA for the CDR3 is TGTGCCAGCAGCCGGACAGGGCTTGGGGCCAACGTCCTGACTTTC.

This chain uses TRBV12-5 with TRBJ2-7; D remains unclear. V lost 8 bases and J 0 bases, leaving 11 bases between the germline ends. Germline V lookup: CDR1 LGHNT, CDR2 FRNRAP. The CDR3 is made up of 13 amino acids. Here the CDR3 reads CASRPASSYEQYF. The CDR3 DNA sequence: TGTGCTAGTCGTCCGGCTAGCTCCTACGAGCAGTACTTC. Supplemented by reference TRBV12-5 and TRBJ2-7, the full variable domain reads DARVTQTPRHKVTEMGQEVTMRCQPILGHNTVFWYRQTMMQGLELLAYFRNRAPLDDSGMPKDRFSAEMPDATLATLKIQPSEPRDSAVYFCASRPASSYEQYFGPGTRLTVT.